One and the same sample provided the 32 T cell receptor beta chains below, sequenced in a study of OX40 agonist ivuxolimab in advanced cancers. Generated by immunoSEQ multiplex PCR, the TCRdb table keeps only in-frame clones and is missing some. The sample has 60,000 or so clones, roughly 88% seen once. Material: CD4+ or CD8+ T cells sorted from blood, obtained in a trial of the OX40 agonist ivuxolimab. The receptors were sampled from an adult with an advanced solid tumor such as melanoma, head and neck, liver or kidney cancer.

CDR3 nucleotide sequence: TGTGCCAGCAGCCCCTTCCTAGGGTTGATGTCGTCTGGCACAGATACGCAGTATTTT. Protein sequence: CASSPFLGLMSSGTDTQYF. This rearrangement joins TRBV7-9 to TRBJ2-3, with D uncertain. This CDR3 is built from 19 residues. Germline V CDR1 and CDR2: SEHNR, FQNEAQ (reference sequence). V was pared by 5 bases and J by 1 base, with 25 bases between.

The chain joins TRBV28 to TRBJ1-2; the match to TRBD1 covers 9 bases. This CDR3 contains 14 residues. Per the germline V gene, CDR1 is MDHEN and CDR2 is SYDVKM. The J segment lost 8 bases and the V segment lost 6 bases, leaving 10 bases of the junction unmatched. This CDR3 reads CASSSGQGSRGYTF. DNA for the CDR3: TGTGCCAGCAGCTCAGGACAGGGGAGTCGGGGCTACACCTTC.

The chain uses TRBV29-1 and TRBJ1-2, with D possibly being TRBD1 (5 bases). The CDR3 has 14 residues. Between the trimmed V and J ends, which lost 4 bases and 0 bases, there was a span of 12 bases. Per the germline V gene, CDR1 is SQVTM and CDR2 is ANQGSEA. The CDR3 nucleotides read TGCAGCGTTGTCTGGGACCTAACTAACTATGGCTACACCTTC. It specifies CSVVWDLTNYGYTF.

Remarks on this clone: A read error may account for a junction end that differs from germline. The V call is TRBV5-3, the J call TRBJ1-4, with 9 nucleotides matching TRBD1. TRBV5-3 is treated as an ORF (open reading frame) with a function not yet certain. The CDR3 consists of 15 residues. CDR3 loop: CARSSRDRAKEKLFF. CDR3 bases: TGTGCCAGAAGCTCCCGGGACAGGGCTAAGGAAAAACTGTTTTTT.

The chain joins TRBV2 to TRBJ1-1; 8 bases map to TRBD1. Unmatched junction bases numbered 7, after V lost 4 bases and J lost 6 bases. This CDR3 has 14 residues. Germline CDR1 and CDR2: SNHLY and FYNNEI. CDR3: CASSVFSGGSEAFF. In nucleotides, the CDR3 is TGTGCCAGCAGTGTGTTTTCAGGGGGCTCTGAAGCTTTCTTT.

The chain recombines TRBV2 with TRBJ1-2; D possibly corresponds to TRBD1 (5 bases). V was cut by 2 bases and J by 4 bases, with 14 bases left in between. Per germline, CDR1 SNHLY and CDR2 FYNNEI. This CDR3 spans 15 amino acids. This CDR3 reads CASSEQKDILYGYTF. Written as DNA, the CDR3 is TGTGCCAGCAGTGAACAAAAGGACATTCTCTATGGCTACACCTTC. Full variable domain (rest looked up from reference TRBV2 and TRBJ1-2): EPEVTQTPSHQVTQMGQEVILRCVPISNHLYFYWYRQILGQKVEFLVSFYNNEISEKSEIFDDQFSVERPDGSNFTLKIRSTKLEDSAMYFCASSEQKDILYGYTFGSGTRLTVV.

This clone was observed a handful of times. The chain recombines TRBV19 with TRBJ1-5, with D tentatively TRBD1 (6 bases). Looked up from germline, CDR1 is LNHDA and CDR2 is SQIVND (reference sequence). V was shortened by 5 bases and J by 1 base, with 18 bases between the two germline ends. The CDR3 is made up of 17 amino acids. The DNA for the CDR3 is TGTGCCAGTAGTGCCTCCGCGGGGGGCTGGAGCAATCAGCCCCAGCATTTT. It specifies CASSASAGGWSNQPQHF.

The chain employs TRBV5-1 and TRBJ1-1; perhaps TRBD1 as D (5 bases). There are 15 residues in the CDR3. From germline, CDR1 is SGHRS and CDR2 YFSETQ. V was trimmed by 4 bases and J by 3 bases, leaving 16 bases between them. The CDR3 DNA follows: TGCGCCAGCAGCCGCGGACGGGGGTTCGACACTGAAGCTTTCTTT. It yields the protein CASSRGRGFDTEAFF.

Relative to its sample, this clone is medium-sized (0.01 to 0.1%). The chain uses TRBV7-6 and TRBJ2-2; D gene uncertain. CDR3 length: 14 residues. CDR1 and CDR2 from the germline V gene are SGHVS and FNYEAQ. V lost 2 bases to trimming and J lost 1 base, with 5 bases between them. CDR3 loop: CASSLSRNTGELFF. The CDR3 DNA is TGTGCCAGCAGCTTATCACGGAACACCGGGGAGCTGTTTTTT.

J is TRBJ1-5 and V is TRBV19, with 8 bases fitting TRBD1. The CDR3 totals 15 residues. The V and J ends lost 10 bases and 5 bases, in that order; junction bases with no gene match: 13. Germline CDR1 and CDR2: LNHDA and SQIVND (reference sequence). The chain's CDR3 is CATSRGQTGDQPQHF. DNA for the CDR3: TGTGCCACCTCACGCGGACAGACAGGGGATCAGCCCCAGCATTTT.

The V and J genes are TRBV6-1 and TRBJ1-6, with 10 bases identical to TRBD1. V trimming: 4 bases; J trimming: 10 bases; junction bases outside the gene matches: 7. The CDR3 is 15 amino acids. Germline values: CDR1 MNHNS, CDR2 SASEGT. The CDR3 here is CASSVTGTGESPLHF. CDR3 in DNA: TGTGCCAGCAGTGTCACCGGGACAGGGGAATCACCCCTCCACTTT.

CDR3 loop: CASSYSTPNNQPQHF. The CDR3 DNA sequence: TGTGCCAGCAGTTACTCGACACCTAATAATCAGCCCCAGCATTTT. This chain connects TRBV6-5 to TRBJ1-5; D gene uncertain. Trimming pared 0 bases from V and 4 bases from J, leaving 10 bases between. The CDR3 consists of 15 residues. Germline CDR1 is MNHEY and CDR2 is SVGAGI.

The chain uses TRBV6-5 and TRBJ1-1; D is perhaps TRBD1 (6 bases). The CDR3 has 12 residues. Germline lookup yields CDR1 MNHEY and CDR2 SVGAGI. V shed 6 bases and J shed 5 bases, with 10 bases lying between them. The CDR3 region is CASSARGTEAFF. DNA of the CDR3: TGTGCCAGCAGCGCCAGGGGAACTGAAGCTTTCTTT.

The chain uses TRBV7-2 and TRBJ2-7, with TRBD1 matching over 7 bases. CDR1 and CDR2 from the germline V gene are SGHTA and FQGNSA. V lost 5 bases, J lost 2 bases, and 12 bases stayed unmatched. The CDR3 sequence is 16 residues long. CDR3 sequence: CASSPQPTGIAYEQYF. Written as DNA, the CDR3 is TGTGCCAGCAGCCCCCAACCGACAGGGATCGCCTACGAGCAGTACTTC.

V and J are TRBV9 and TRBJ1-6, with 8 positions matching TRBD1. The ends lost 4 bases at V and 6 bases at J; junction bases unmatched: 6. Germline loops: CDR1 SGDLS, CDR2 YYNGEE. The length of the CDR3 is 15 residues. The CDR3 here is CASSPRGTGNSPLHF. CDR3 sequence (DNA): TGTGCCAGCAGCCCAAGAGGGACAGGTAATTCACCCCTCCACTTT.

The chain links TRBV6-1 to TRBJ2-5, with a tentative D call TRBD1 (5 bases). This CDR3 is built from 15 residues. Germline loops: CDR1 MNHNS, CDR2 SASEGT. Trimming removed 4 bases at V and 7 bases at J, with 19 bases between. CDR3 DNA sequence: TGTGCCAGCAGTGCAAGGGGCTTTCCTTGGGCGACCCAGTACTTC. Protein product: CASSARGFPWATQYF.

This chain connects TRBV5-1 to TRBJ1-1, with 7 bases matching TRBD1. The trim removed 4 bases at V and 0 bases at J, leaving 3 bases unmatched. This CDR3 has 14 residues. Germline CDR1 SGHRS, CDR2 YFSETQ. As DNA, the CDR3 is TGCGCCAGCAGCCACGGGACAGTGAACACTGAAGCTTTCTTT. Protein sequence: CASSHGTVNTEAFF.

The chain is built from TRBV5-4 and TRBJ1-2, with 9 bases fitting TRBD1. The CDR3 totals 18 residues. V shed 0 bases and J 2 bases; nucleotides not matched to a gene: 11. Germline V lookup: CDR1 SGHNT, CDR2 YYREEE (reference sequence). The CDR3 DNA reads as TGTGCCAGCAGCTTGGGGCCTTCGGGACAGGGAGGGAACTATGGCTACACCTTC. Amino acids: CASSLGPSGQGGNYGYTF.

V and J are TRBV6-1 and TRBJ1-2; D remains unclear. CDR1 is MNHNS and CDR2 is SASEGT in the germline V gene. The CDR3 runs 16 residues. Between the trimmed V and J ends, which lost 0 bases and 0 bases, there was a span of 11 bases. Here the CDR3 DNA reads TGTGCCAGCAGTGAAGCGTTGCAGCGGACTAACTATGGCTACACCTTC. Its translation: CASSEALQRTNYGYTF.

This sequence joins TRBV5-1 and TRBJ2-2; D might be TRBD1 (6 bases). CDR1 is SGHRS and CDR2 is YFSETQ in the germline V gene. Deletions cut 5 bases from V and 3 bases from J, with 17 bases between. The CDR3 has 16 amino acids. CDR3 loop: CASRTDPGVHTGELFF. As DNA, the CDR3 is TGCGCCAGCAGGACGGACCCAGGGGTCCACACCGGGGAGCTGTTTTTT.

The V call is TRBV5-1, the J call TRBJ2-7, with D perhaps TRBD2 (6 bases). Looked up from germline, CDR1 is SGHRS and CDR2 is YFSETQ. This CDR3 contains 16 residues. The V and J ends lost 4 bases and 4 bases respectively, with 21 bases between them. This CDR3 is CASSLKVRDHLYEQYF. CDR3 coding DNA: TGCGCCAGCAGCCTGAAGGTGCGGGACCACCTTTACGAGCAGTACTTC.

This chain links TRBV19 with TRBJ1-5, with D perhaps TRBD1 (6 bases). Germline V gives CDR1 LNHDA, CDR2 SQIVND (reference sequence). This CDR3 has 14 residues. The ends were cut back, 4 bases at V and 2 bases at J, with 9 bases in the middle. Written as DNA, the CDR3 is TGTGCCAGTAGTACCGCAGGGGGCAATCAGCCCCAGCATTTT. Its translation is CASSTAGGNQPQHF.

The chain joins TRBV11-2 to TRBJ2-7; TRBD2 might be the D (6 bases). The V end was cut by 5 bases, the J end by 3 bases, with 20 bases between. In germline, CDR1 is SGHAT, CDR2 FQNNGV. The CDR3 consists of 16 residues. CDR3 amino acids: CASSRLRGGVGYEQYF. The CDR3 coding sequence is TGTGCCAGCAGCCGATTAAGGGGCGGGGTGGGCTACGAGCAGTACTTC.

CDR3 amino acids: CASSQMWTDMNTGELFF. The DNA of the CDR3 is TGTGCCAGCAGTCAAATGTGGACAGACATGAACACCGGGGAGCTGTTTTTT. The chain is built from TRBV4-2 and TRBJ2-2; weak D call: TRBD1 (6 bases). This CDR3 contains 17 residues. From germline, CDR1 is LGHNA and CDR2 YNFKEQ. Deletions cut 6 bases from V and 1 base from J, with 18 bases between.

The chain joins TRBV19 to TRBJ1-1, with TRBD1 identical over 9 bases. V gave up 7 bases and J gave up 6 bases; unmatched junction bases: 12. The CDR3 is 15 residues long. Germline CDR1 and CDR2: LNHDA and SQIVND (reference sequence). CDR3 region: CASTVGTGQGPEAFF. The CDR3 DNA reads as TGTGCCAGTACGGTGGGGACGGGACAGGGACCTGAAGCTTTCTTT.

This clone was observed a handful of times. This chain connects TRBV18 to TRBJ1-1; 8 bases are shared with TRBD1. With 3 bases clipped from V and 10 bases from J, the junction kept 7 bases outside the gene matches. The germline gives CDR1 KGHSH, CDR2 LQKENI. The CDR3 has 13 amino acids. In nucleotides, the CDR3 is TGTGCCAGCTCACCGTCACAGGGGGAAAGAGCTTTCTTT. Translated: CASSPSQGERAFF.

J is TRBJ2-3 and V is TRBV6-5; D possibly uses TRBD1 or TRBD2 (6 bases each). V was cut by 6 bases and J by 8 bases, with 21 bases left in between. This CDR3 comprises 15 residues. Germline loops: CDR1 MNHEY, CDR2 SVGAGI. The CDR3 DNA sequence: TGTGCCAGCAGCCCCACCGCAGGGGCGGAGGGTACGCAGTATTTT. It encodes CASSPTAGAEGTQYF.

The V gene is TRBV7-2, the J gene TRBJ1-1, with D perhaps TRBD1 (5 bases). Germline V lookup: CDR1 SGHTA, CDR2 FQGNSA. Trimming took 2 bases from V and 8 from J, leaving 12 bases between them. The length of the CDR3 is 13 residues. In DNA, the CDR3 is TGTGCCAGCAGCTTACGGGGACGGGGGGAAGCTTTCTTT. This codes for CASSLRGRGEAFF.

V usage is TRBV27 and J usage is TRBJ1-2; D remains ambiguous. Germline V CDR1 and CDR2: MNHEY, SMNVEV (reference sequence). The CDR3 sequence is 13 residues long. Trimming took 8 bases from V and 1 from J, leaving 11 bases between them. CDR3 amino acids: CASPEGFNYGYTF. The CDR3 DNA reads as TGTGCCAGCCCCGAGGGATTTAACTATGGCTACACCTTC.

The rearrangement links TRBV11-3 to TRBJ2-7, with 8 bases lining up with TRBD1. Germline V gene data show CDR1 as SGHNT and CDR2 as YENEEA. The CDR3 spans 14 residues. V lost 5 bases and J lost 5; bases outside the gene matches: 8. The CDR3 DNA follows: TGTGCCAGCAGCCCGGGGGACAGGTCCCACGAGCAGTACTTC. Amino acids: CASSPGDRSHEQYF.

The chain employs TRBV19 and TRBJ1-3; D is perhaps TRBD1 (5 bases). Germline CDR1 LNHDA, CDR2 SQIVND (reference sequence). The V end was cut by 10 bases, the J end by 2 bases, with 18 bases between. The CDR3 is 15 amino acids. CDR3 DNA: TGTGCCACACGACAGAACAGTGTGGCTGGAAACACCATATATTTT. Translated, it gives CATRQNSVAGNTIYF.

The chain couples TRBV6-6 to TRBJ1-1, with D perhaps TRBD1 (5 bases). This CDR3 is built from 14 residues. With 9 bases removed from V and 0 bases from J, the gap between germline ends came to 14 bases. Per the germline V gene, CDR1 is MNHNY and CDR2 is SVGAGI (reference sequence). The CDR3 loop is CASRDRVMNTEAFF. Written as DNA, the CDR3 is TGTGCCAGTAGGGACCGCGTCATGAACACTGAAGCTTTCTTT.